Sequencing of this T cell receptor beta chain was carried out in a study of cytomegalovirus exposure and HLA in healthy donors. Study results and limitations: While the bulk of TCR sequences proved rare, some public TCRs turned up in many donors. Later analysis suggested links between common viral pathogens and several top significant clusters. Some V segments, TRBV6-2 and TRBV6-3 among them, were indistinguishable and were therefore excluded.

With 60 Vbeta and 13 Jbeta primers, the PCR was carried out. In the study's own analysis: Per a later analysis, the number of unique TCR beta chains was some 75 million, of which roughly 9.9 million were shared. TCRdb's table, derived via immunoSEQ multiplex PCR, lists solely in-frame clones and lacks some. V and J calls and clone size follow that table, whereas D and trimming were derived from the DNA. The sample holds 95,000 to 110,000 clones, around three quarters seen once. Points on this clone: Its specificity is not known.

The CDR3 has 13 amino acids. Per the germline V gene, CDR1 is MNHNY and CDR2 is SVGAGI (reference sequence). With 5 bases removed from V and 6 bases from J, the gap between germline ends came to 10 bases. The rearrangement uses TRBV6-6 and TRBJ2-2; no definite D call. The sequence came from a woman between 18 and 30 years old in good health and CMV-seropositive. The sequenced material came from PBMCs. The CDR3 sequence is CASSAVGAGELFF. The CDR3 DNA sequence: TGTGCCAGCAGTGCGGTTGGTGCCGGGGAGCTGTTTTTT.